The 20 T cell receptor beta chains presented below share a single source sample, sequenced in a study of T cells in Graves' hyperthyroidism and ophthalmopathy. From RNA transcripts, TCR beta CDR3 regions were amplified. First-round RT-PCR with HTBI primers amplified the TCR CDR3 region. Each CDR3 protein gets one entry after TCRdb re-called the multiplex PCR reads with MiXCR. Here the sample spans roughly 280,000 distinct CDR3 sequences, about 20% being singletons. The source material was blood. The receptors were sampled from a man under 40 with Graves' ophthalmopathy.

This chain links TRBV7-9 with TRBJ2-7; 7 nucleotides match TRBD1. In germline, CDR1 is SEHNR, CDR2 FQNEAQ (reference sequence). This CDR3 is 13 amino acids long. V trimming: 4 bases; J trimming: 5 bases; junction bases outside the gene matches: 5. CDR3: CASSSTGDHEQYF. The CDR3 nucleotides are TGTGCCAGCAGCTCTACAGGGGACCACGAGCAGTACTTC.

V gene TRBV20-1 combines with J gene TRBJ2-7; possibly TRBD1 or TRBD2 for D (5 bases each). The CDR3 consists of 13 residues. Trimming stripped 7 bases from V and 0 bases from J, with 13 bases between. From germline, CDR1 is DFQATT and CDR2 SNEGSKA (reference sequence). Written as DNA, the CDR3 is TGCAGTGTCGGGGACGGGGACTCCTACGAGCAGTACTTC. The encoded protein is CSVGDGDSYEQYF.

This clonotype was seen repeatedly, ten times or more. The rearrangement links TRBV20-1 to TRBJ2-3, with 7 bases matching TRBD2. Germline-derived CDR1 and CDR2 are DFQATT and SNEGSKA (reference sequence). J was trimmed by 0 bases and V by 6 bases; bases with no gene match: 9. There are 15 residues in the CDR3. As DNA, the CDR3 is TGCAGTGCGGAACAACTAGCGTCTAGCACAGATACGCAGTATTTT. Translated: CSAEQLASSTDTQYF.

Details on this clonotype: One end of the junction varies from germline; a read error may be responsible. CDR3 amino acids: CASRTGQGDYGYTF. CDR3 in DNA: TGTGCCAGCAGGACGGGACAGGGGGACTATGGCTACACCTTC. The gene calls are TRBV5-1 and TRBJ1-2; TRBD1 matches at 11 bases. Germline CDR1 reads SGHRS; CDR2 reads YFSETQ. CDR3 length equals 14 residues.

This clonotype was found many times. The chain combines TRBV6-2 or TRBV6-3 with TRBJ2-7; TRBD2 is a possible D gene (5 bases). The germline V gene encodes CDR1 MNHEY and CDR2 SVGEGT. The CDR3 is 15 amino acids. V was pared by 2 bases and J by 0 bases, with 11 bases between. The chain's CDR3 is CASSYGRGSSYEQYF. CDR3 coding DNA: TGTGCCAGCAGTTACGGGAGAGGGAGCTCCTACGAGCAGTACTTC.

This clonotype was observed a handful of times. The chain is built from TRBV27 and TRBJ1-5; no firm D call. The CDR3 sequence is 16 residues long. V lost 0 bases, J lost 0 bases, and 9 bases lay in between. Germline loops: CDR1 MNHEY, CDR2 SMNVEV (reference sequence). In DNA form, the CDR3 reads TGTGCCAGCAGTTTATCGGCCGGGAATAGCAATCAGCCCCAGCATTTT. Amino acids: CASSLSAGNSNQPQHF.

This clonotype was found once. The genes are TRBV7-2 and TRBJ1-2, with 9 nucleotides matching TRBD1. V lost 5 bases to trimming and J lost 8 bases; unmatched junction nucleotides: 9. Germline loops: CDR1 SGHTA, CDR2 FQGNSA. The CDR3 contains 14 residues. The CDR3 reads CASSPTYRGLGYTF. CDR3 DNA sequence: TGTGCCAGCAGCCCTACATACAGGGGGCTCGGCTACACCTTC.

In this sample, this clonotype turned up many times. The chain has TRBV7-8 and TRBJ2-7; 7 bases line up with TRBD2. With V trimmed by 7 bases and J by 1 base, 7 bases remained unmatched. In germline, CDR1 is SGHVS, CDR2 FQNEAQ. This CDR3 has 14 residues. Here the CDR3 DNA reads TGTGCCAGCACCCTAGCGGCGGTTTCCTACGAGCAGTACTTC. The encoded protein is CASTLAAVSYEQYF.

This clonotype was seen a handful of times. The V gene is TRBV4-1, the J gene TRBJ2-1, with 7 bases lining up with TRBD2. The CDR3 has 15 amino acids. The trim removed 1 base at V and 8 bases at J, leaving 8 bases unmatched. Germline CDR1 MGHRA, CDR2 YSYEKL. The DNA for the CDR3 is TGCGCCAGCAGCCAAGTTAGGACTAGTCTCCATGAGCAGTTCTTC. This encodes CASSQVRTSLHEQFF.

This clonotype showed up just a few times. J is TRBJ2-7 and V is TRBV3-1; perhaps TRBD2 as D (6 bases). V gave up 0 bases and J gave up 3 bases, with 9 bases separating them. This CDR3 is built from 14 residues. The germline gives CDR1 LGHDT, CDR2 YNNKEL (reference sequence). CDR3 protein: CASSQDWGDYEQYF. CDR3 coding DNA: TGTGCCAGCAGCCAAGATTGGGGGGACTACGAGCAGTACTTC.

At least ten counts were recorded for this clonotype. V usage is TRBV6-1 and J usage is TRBJ1-5; D remains ambiguous. Germline CDR1 is MNHNS and CDR2 is SASEGT. The ends were cut back, 5 bases at V and 2 bases at J, with 10 bases in the middle. The CDR3 contains 14 residues. In DNA, the CDR3 is TGTGCCAGCAGTTTAAAGTGGGGCAATCAGCCCCAGCATTTT. It translates to CASSLKWGNQPQHF.

This clonotype was seen a handful of times. V usage is TRBV28 and J usage is TRBJ2-3; 13 bases map to TRBD2. CDR3 length: 18 residues. CDR1 MDHEN and CDR2 SYDVKM come from the germline V gene. V lost 3 bases to trimming and J lost 4 bases; unmatched junction nucleotides: 10. The CDR3 region has the DNA TGTGCCAGCAGTTTTTTCTTACTAGCGGGAGGGCCGGCAGATACGCAGTATTTT. Translation: CASSFFLLAGGPADTQYF.

The chain recombines TRBV9 with TRBJ1-3, with D uncertain. V was pared by 4 bases and J by 0 bases, with 11 bases between. CDR1 and CDR2 (germline): SGDLS, YYNGEE. CDR3 length: 15 amino acids. CDR3 loop: CASSLGGYSGNTIYF. DNA of the CDR3: TGTGCCAGCAGCCTGGGCGGCTACTCTGGAAACACCATATATTTT.

The chain employs TRBV24-1 and TRBJ2-1, with TRBD2 matching 10 bases. The CDR3 runs to 15 residues. The J segment lost 7 bases and the V segment lost 4 bases, leaving 6 bases of the junction unmatched. The V gene's germline CDR1 is KGHDR and CDR2 SFDVKD. Here the CDR3 reads CATSDPAGGWNEQFF. The CDR3, as DNA: TGTGCCACCAGTGACCCAGCGGGAGGGTGGAATGAGCAGTTCTTC.

This clonotype was observed a few times. The rearrangement links TRBV6-6 to TRBJ1-3; no clear D. CDR1 is MNHNY and CDR2 is SVGAGI in the germline V gene (reference sequence). The V end lost 2 bases, the J end lost 1 base, and 6 bases lay between the germline ends. CDR3 size: 14 residues. The CDR3 is CASSYGGSGNTIYF. The CDR3 DNA follows: TGTGCCAGCAGTTACGGAGGGTCTGGAAACACCATATATTTT.

The table lists this clonotype with many counts. CDR3 sequence (DNA): TGTGCCTGGAGTGTAAAGGCCGCGCTCCCTGAAGCTTTCTTT. It yields the protein CAWSVKAALPEAFF. The V call is TRBV30, the J call TRBJ1-1, with D uncertain. With 0 bases removed from V and 6 bases from J, the gap between germline ends came to 14 bases. CDR1 and CDR2 from the germline V gene are GTSNPN and SVGIG (reference sequence). This CDR3 has 14 amino acids. The variable domain in full, with the rest retrieved from reference TRBV30 and TRBJ1-1, is SQTIHQWPATLVQPVGSPLSLECTVEGTSNPNLYWYRQAAGRGLQLLFYSVGIGQISSEVPQNLSASRPQDRQFILSSKKLLLSDSGFYLCAWSVKAALPEAFFGQGTRLTVV.

V is TRBV11-1 and J is TRBJ2-2, with TRBD1 matching 10 bases. V dropped 3 bases and J dropped 5; count of bases not matched to a gene: 9. Germline V CDR1 and CDR2: SGHAT, FQDESV (reference sequence). This CDR3 spans 17 amino acids. The CDR3 is CASSLTTGGVGTGELFF. CDR3 coding DNA: TGTGCCAGCAGCTTGACGACAGGGGGCGTTGGTACCGGGGAGCTGTTTTTT.

This sequence joins TRBV11-2 and TRBJ2-1; possibly TRBD2 for D (7 bases). The CDR3 has 15 residues. Germline assignment: CDR1 SGHAT and CDR2 FQNNGV. V shed 3 bases and J shed 5 bases, with 14 bases lying between them. DNA of the CDR3: TGTGCCAGCAGCTTGGGGGGGGCCCCGAACAATGAGCAGTTCTTC. Protein sequence: CASSLGGAPNNEQFF.

The chain links TRBV19 to TRBJ2-4; D might be TRBD2 (6 bases). The CDR3 is 16 amino acids. V shed 3 bases and J shed 6 bases, with 18 bases lying between them. In germline, CDR1 is LNHDA, CDR2 SQIVND (reference sequence). This CDR3 is CASSIWGVGAVNIQYF. Here the CDR3 DNA reads TGTGCCAGTAGTATTTGGGGGGTTGGGGCAGTAAACATTCAGTACTTC. Full variable domain (rest looked up from reference TRBV19 and TRBJ2-4): DGGITQSPKYLFRKEGQNVTLSCEQNLNHDAMYWYRQDPGQGLRLIYYSQIVNDFQKGDIAEGYSVSREKKESFPLTVTSAQKNPTAFYLCASSIWGVGAVNIQYFGAGTRLSVL.

This clonotype was counted a few times. The chain has TRBV6-6 and TRBJ1-2; D ambiguous. Germline assignment: CDR1 MNHNY and CDR2 SVGAGI (reference sequence). The CDR3 extends over 12 amino acids. V was pared by 2 bases and J by 7 bases, with 8 bases between. CDR3 amino acids: CASSYQWGGYTF. Here the CDR3 DNA reads TGTGCCAGCAGTTACCAATGGGGTGGCTACACCTTC.